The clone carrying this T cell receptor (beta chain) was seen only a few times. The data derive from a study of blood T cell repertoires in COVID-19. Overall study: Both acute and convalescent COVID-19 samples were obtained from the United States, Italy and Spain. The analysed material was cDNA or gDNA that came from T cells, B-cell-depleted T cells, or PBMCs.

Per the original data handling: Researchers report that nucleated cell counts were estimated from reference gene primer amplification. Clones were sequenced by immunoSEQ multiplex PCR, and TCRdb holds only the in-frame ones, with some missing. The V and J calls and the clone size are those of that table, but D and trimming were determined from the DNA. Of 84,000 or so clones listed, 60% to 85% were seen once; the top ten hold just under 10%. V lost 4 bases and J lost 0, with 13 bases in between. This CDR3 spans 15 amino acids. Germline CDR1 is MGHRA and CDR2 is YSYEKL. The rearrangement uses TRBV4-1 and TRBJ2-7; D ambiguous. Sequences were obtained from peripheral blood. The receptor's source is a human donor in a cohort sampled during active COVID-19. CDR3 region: CASSPLELLSYEQYF. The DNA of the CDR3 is TGCGCCAGCAGCCCCTTGGAGCTACTCTCCTACGAGCAGTACTTC.